The next 5 T cell receptor beta chains were all read from a single sample in a study of T cell repertoires in cytomegalovirus infection. Antigens for these TCRs are unknown. MiXCR, applied by TCRdb to the reads, yields one record per CDR3 protein. The sample contains some 480,000 distinct CDR3 sequences, around 30% of which appear only once. This specimen consisted of cultured PBMCs, obtained from culture after CMV antigen stimulation. These receptors originate from a human donor in good health (CMV status not recorded). Some clones in this sample may be carry-over from other donors' samples.

The rearrangement joins TRBV27 to TRBJ2-7; a weak D match, TRBD1 (6 bases). Deletions cut 2 bases from V and 0 bases from J, with 11 bases between. Per germline, CDR1 MNHEY and CDR2 SMNVEV (reference sequence). The length of the CDR3 is 15 residues. The CDR3 spells CASSLNRVGSYEQYF. The CDR3, as DNA: TGTGCCAGCAGTTTAAACAGGGTGGGCTCCTACGAGCAGTACTTC.

The V and J genes are TRBV28 and TRBJ2-1; 9 nucleotides line up with TRBD2. Germline CDR1 MDHEN, CDR2 SYDVKM. The length of the CDR3 is 16 residues. The V gene end was trimmed by 7 bases and the J gene end by 9 bases; junction bases not matched to a gene: 16. CDR3: CASTLSGGREGGEQFF. For the CDR3, the DNA is TGTGCCAGCACCCTTTCGGGGGGGCGGGAGGGGGGTGAGCAGTTCTTC.

The chain joins TRBV25-1 to TRBJ1-1; D is possibly TRBD1 (5 bases). This CDR3 spans 14 amino acids. The germline V gene encodes CDR1 MGHDK and CDR2 SYGVNS. The V end was cut by 1 base, the J end by 6 bases, with 12 bases between. CDR3 sequence: CASSEFGEGAEAFF. CDR3 nucleotide sequence: TGTGCCAGCAGTGAATTTGGGGAAGGGGCTGAAGCTTTCTTT.

V usage is TRBV4-1 and J usage is TRBJ2-3, with 12 nucleotides matching TRBD2. V was clipped by 4 bases and J by 1 base; unmatched bases: 15. Germline V gives CDR1 MGHRA, CDR2 YSYEKL. The CDR3 extends over 20 amino acids. CDR3 DNA sequence: TGCGCCAGCAGCCCCTTGACGTCTCTAGCGGGAGGGCCAGGCACAGATACGCAGTATTTT. This sequence encodes CASSPLTSLAGGPGTDTQYF.

This clonotype was counted only a few times. The V call is TRBV11-2, the J call TRBJ2-2; D remains unclear. From germline, CDR1 is SGHAT and CDR2 FQNNGV. With 1 base removed from V and 6 bases from J, the gap between germline ends came to 9 bases. The CDR3 loop spans 14 amino acids. CDR3 in DNA: TGTGCCAGCAGCTTAGGCCAAGCCCCCGGGGAGCTGTTTTTT. Its translation: CASSLGQAPGELFF.